A selection of T cell receptor beta chains follows, all from one sample in a study of blood T cell repertoires in COVID-19. The protocol was immunoSEQ multiplex PCR, while the TCRdb copy is restricted to in-frame clones and leaves out a portion. The sample has more than 130,000 clones, roughly 90% seen once; the top ten hold about 10%. The sequencing input was peripheral blood. Receptors originate from a man aged 50-60 years with active or convalescent COVID-19. Each CDR3 is given with its conserved first and last residue. Each record gives: J gene, D gene, clone size, V gene, CDR3 DNA, CDR3 protein. The D gene is left open where the match is weak. Clone size is stated in some rows and not others, as once, few, many or a class when expanded.

J gene: TRBJ2-2; D gene: TRBD2; clone size: -; V gene: TRBV19; CDR3 DNA: TGTGCCAGTAGTCCTCCTTTAGGACTAGAGAACACCGGGGAGCTGTTTTTT; CDR3 protein: CASSPPLGLENTGELFF
J gene: TRBJ1-6; D gene: -; clone size: -; V gene: TRBV18; CDR3 DNA: TGTGCCAGCTCCCTCTCAGGGGAACGGTCACCCCTCCACTTT; CDR3 protein: CASSLSGERSPLHF
J gene: TRBJ2-7; D gene: -; clone size: few; V gene: TRBV18; CDR3 DNA: TGTGCCAGCTCGCCTAGGCTGTACGAGCAGTACTTC; CDR3 protein: CASSPRLYEQYF
J gene: TRBJ2-7; D gene: -; clone size: -; V gene: TRBV28; CDR3 DNA: TGTGCCAGCAGGGGGCGCGGGACCCCAGACTACGAGCAGTACTTC; CDR3 protein: CASRGRGTPDYEQYF
J gene: TRBJ1-4; D gene: -; clone size: -; V gene: TRBV5-5; CDR3 DNA: TGTGCCAGCAGCCTTAACAGAGCAACTAATGAAAAACTGTTTTTT; CDR3 protein: CASSLNRATNEKLFF
J gene: TRBJ2-4; D gene: TRBD2; clone size: -; V gene: TRBV2; CDR3 DNA: TGTGCCAGCAGTGTTGTCCCAGGAACAACTAGCGGAACCAAAAACATTCAGTACTTC; CDR3 protein: CASSVVPGTTSGTKNIQYF
J gene: TRBJ1-1; D gene: -; clone size: -; V gene: TRBV4-1; CDR3 DNA: TGCGCCAGCAGCCAACCACCTGGAGGGGCCAAGAACACTGAAGCTTTCTTT; CDR3 protein: CASSQPPGGAKNTEAFF
J gene: TRBJ2-5; D gene: -; clone size: -; V gene: TRBV3-1/TRBV3-2; CDR3 DNA: TGTGCCAGCAGCCAAGAGGGAGGGGGAGAGACCCAGTACTTC; CDR3 protein: CASSQEGGGETQYF
J gene: TRBJ1-1; D gene: -; clone size: few; V gene: TRBV18; CDR3 DNA: TGTGCCAGCTCACCAGTCGGTGACACTGAAGCTTTCTTT; CDR3 protein: CASSPVGDTEAFF
J gene: TRBJ2-7; D gene: TRBD1; clone size: -; V gene: TRBV6-5; CDR3 DNA: TGTGCCAGCAGGGGGACAGGGGGCATGGACGAGCAGTACTTC; CDR3 protein: CASRGTGGMDEQYF
J gene: TRBJ2-7; D gene: -; clone size: -; V gene: TRBV18; CDR3 DNA: TGTGCCAGCTCACCCGGGAGTACCTACGAGCAGTACTTC; CDR3 protein: CASSPGSTYEQYF
J gene: TRBJ2-7; D gene: TRBD1; clone size: once; V gene: TRBV2; CDR3 DNA: TGTGCCAGCGGACAGGTCTTGCCCTCCTACGAGCAGTACTTC; CDR3 protein: CASGQVLPSYEQYF
J gene: TRBJ2-3; D gene: -; clone size: once; V gene: TRBV11-3; CDR3 DNA: TGTGCCAGCAGCCGACAACAGGGTACTTTGCAGTATTTT; CDR3 protein: CASSRQQGTLQYF
J gene: TRBJ1-5; D gene: TRBD1; clone size: -; V gene: TRBV6-5; CDR3 DNA: TGTGCCAGCAAGACAGGGGGAAGCAATCAGCCCCAGCATTTT; CDR3 protein: CASKTGGSNQPQHF
J gene: TRBJ2-1; D gene: -; clone size: -; V gene: TRBV5-1; CDR3 DNA: TGCGCCAGCAGCTTGTTGGGGCGGCGAGGTGAGCAGTTCTTC; CDR3 protein: CASSLLGRRGEQFF
J gene: TRBJ1-4; D gene: -; clone size: -; V gene: TRBV7-9; CDR3 DNA: TGTGCCAGCAGCACAGACAGAACAACTAATGAAAAACTGTTTTTT; CDR3 protein: CASSTDRTTNEKLFF
J gene: TRBJ1-1; D gene: -; clone size: few; V gene: TRBV11-1; CDR3 DNA: TGTGCCAGCAGCTCCCGACTGCCGATGATGAACACTGAAGCTTTCTTT; CDR3 protein: CASSSRLPMMNTEAFF
J gene: TRBJ1-2; D gene: TRBD1; clone size: -; V gene: TRBV18; CDR3 DNA: TGTGCCAGCTCCCAGGGGGCCCCAGACTATGGCTACACCTTC; CDR3 protein: CASSQGAPDYGYTF
J gene: TRBJ1-3; D gene: TRBD1; clone size: -; V gene: TRBV7-9; CDR3 DNA: TGTGCCAGCAGCTTAGTATCTACAGGGGCTTCTGGAAACACCATATATTTT; CDR3 protein: CASSLVSTGASGNTIYF
J gene: TRBJ1-4; D gene: TRBD1; clone size: -; V gene: TRBV5-1; CDR3 DNA: TGCGCCAGCAGCTTGGATGGGACAGATAATGAAAAACTGTTTTTT; CDR3 protein: CASSLDGTDNEKLFF
J gene: TRBJ2-1; D gene: TRBD2; clone size: -; V gene: TRBV19; CDR3 DNA: TGTGCCAGTAGTATGTCCCGGGACTACCCGCTCTTC; CDR3 protein: CASSMSRDYPLF
J gene: TRBJ1-5; D gene: -; clone size: -; V gene: TRBV28; CDR3 DNA: TGTGCCAGCAACACAGCAAGGTTGCCCCAGCATTTT; CDR3 protein: CASNTARLPQHF
J gene: TRBJ1-4; D gene: -; clone size: -; V gene: TRBV7-2; CDR3 DNA: TGTGCCAGCAGCGTGGGGAGTAATGAAAAACTGTTTTTT; CDR3 protein: CASSVGSNEKLFF
J gene: TRBJ2-2; D gene: TRBD2; clone size: once; V gene: TRBV20-1; CDR3 DNA: TGCAGTGCTAGTAGCGGGAGGAGCACCGGGGAGCTGTTTTTT; CDR3 protein: CSASSGRSTGELFF
J gene: TRBJ2-7; D gene: TRBD1; clone size: few; V gene: TRBV19; CDR3 DNA: TGTGCCAGTAGTATAGGACAGGGCCCAGCCTACGAGCAGTACTTC; CDR3 protein: CASSIGQGPAYEQYF
J gene: TRBJ2-7; D gene: TRBD1; clone size: -; V gene: TRBV11-3; CDR3 DNA: TGTGCCAGCAGCTTAGTACAGGGGGGCGAGCAGTACTTC; CDR3 protein: CASSLVQGGEQYF
J gene: TRBJ2-5; D gene: TRBD1; clone size: few; V gene: TRBV25-1; CDR3 DNA: TGTGCCAGCAGTGCCGGGACAGGGCGACAAGAGACCCAGTACTTC; CDR3 protein: CASSAGTGRQETQYF
J gene: TRBJ2-6; D gene: -; clone size: once; V gene: TRBV29-1; CDR3 DNA: TGCAGCGTCGGTATAGGGACATTGAAGAGCTCTGGGGCCAACGTCCTGACTTTC; CDR3 protein: CSVGIGTLKSSGANVLTF